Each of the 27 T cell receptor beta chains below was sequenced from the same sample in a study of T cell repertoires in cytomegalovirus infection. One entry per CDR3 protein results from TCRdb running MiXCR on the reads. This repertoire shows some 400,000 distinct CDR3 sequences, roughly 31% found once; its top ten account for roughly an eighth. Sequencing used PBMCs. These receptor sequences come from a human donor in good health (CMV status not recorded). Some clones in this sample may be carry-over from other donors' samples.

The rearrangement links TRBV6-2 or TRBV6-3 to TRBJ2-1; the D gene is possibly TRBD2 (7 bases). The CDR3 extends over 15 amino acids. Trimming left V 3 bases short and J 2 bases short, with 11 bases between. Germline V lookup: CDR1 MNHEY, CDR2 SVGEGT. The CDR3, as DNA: TGTGCCAGCAGTTATGGGGAGGGGGCCTACAATGAGCAGTTCTTC. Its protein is CASSYGEGAYNEQFF.

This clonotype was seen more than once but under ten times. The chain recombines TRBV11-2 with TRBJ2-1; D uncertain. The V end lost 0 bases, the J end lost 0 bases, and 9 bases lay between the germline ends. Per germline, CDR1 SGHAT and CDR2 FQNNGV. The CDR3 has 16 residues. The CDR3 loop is CASSLDPEISYNEQFF. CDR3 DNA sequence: TGTGCCAGCAGCTTAGACCCGGAGATCTCCTACAATGAGCAGTTCTTC.

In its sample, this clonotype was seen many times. For the CDR3, the DNA is TGTGCCAGTAGCCGGGCTAATGAAAAACTGTTTTTT. Amino acid sequence: CASSRANEKLFF. V and J are TRBV19 and TRBJ1-4, with D unresolved. V lost 6 bases and J 3 bases, leaving 5 bases between the germline ends. The CDR3 contains 12 residues. The germline V gene encodes CDR1 LNHDA and CDR2 SQIVND (reference sequence).

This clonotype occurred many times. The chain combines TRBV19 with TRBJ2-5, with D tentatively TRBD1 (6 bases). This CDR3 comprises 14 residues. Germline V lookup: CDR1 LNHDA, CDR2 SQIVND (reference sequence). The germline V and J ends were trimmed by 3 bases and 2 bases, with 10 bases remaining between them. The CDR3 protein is CASSMGHWQETQYF. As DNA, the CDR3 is TGTGCCAGTAGTATGGGACATTGGCAAGAGACCCAGTACTTC.

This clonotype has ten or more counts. CDR3 sequence: CASRPDRGAYTEAFF. CDR3 DNA: TGTGCCAGCAGGCCGGACAGGGGGGCGTACACTGAAGCTTTCTTT. The rearrangement links TRBV7-2 to TRBJ1-1; 10 nucleotides line up with TRBD1. The V and J ends lost 6 bases and 3 bases, in that order; junction bases with no gene match: 7. The CDR3 spans 15 residues. Germline lookup yields CDR1 SGHTA and CDR2 FQGNSA.

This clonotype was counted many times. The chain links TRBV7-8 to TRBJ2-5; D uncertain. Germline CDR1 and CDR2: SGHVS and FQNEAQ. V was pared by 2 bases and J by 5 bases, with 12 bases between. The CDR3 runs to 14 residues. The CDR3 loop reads CASSLIWAGETQYF. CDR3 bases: TGTGCCAGCAGCTTAATCTGGGCTGGGGAGACCCAGTACTTC.

The CDR3 loop reads CASSHKRTSSADTQYF. The CDR3, as DNA: TGTGCCAGCAGCCATAAGCGGACTAGCAGCGCAGATACGCAGTATTTT. The V gene is TRBV7-9, the J gene TRBJ2-3; 8 bases agree with TRBD2. The CDR3 consists of 16 residues. Per germline, CDR1 SEHNR and CDR2 FQNEAQ (reference sequence). Trimming removed 5 bases from V and 4 bases from J; junction bases left unmatched: 11.

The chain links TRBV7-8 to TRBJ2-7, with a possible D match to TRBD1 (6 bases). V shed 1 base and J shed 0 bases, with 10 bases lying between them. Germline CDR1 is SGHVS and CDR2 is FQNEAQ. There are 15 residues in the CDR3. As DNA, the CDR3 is TGTGCCAGCAGCTTAGAAGGGACACCCTCCTACGAGCAGTACTTC. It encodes CASSLEGTPSYEQYF.

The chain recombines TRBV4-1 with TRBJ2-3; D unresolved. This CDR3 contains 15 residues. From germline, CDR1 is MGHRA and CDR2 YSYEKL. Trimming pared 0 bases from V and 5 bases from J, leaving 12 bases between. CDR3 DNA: TGCGCCAGCAGCCAAGATATCGGTGGGCTAGATACGCAGTATTTT. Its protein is CASSQDIGGLDTQYF.

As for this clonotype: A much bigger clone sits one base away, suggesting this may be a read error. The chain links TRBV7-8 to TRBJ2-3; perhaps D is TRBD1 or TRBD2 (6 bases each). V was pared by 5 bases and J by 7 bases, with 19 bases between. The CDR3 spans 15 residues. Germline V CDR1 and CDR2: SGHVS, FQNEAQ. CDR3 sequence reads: CASSPLEGGTYTQYF. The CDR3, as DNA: TGTGCCAGCAGCCCCCTTGAGGGGGGAACATATACGCAGTATTTT.

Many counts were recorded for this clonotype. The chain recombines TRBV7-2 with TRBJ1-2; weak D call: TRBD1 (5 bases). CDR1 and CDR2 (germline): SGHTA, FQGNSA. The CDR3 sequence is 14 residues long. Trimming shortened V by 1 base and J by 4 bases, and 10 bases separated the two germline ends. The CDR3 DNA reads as TGTGCCAGCAGCTTAGTGGGGGTTGGCTATGGCTACACCTTC. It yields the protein CASSLVGVGYGYTF. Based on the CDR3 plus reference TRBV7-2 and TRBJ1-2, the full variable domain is GAGVSQSPSNKVTEKGKDVELRCDPISGHTALYWYRQSLGQGLEFLIYFQGNSAPDKSGLPSDRFSAERTGGSVSTLTIQRTQQEDSAVYLCASSLVGVGYGYTFGSGTRLTVV.

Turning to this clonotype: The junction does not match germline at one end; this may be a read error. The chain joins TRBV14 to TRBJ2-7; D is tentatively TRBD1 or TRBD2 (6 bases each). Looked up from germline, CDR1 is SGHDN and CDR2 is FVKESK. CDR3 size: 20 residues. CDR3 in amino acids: CARSANLGQRISPAGYEQYF. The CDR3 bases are TGTGCCCGCAGCGCCAATCTCGGACAGCGGATTTCTCCGGCGGGGTACGAGCAGTACTTC.

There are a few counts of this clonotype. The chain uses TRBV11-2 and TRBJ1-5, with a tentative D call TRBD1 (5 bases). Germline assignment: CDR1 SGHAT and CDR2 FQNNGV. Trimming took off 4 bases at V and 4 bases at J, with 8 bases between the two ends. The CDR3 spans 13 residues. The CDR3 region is CASSSGINQPQHF. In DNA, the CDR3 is TGTGCCAGCAGCTCAGGGATTAATCAGCCCCAGCATTTT. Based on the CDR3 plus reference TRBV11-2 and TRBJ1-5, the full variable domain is EAGVAQSPRYKIIEKRQSVAFWCNPISGHATLYWYQQILGQGPKLLIQFQNNGVVDDSQLPKDRFSAERLKGVDSTLKIQPAKLEDSAVYLCASSSGINQPQHFGDGTRLSIL.

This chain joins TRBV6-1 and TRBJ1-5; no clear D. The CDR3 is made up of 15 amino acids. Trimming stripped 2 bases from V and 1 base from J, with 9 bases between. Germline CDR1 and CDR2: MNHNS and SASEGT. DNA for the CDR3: TGTGCCAGCAGTGAAAGCTTCTTGAGCAATCAGCCCCAGCATTTT. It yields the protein CASSESFLSNQPQHF.

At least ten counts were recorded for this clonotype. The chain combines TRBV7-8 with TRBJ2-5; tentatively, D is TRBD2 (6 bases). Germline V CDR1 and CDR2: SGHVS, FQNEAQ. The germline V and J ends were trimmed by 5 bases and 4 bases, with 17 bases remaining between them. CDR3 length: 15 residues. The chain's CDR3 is CASSRGRSSPETQYF. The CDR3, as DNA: TGTGCCAGCAGCCGGGGGAGATCGTCACCAGAGACCCAGTACTTC. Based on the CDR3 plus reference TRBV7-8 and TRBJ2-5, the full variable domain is GAGVSQSPRYKVAKRGQDVALRCDPISGHVSLFWYQQALGQGPEFLTYFQNEAQLDKSGLPSDRFFAERPEGSVSTLKIQRTQQEDSAVYLCASSRGRSSPETQYFGPGTRLLVL.

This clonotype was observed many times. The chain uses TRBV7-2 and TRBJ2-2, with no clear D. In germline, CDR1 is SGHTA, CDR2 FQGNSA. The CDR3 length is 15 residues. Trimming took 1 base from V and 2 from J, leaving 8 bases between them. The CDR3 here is CASSLVVSNTGELFF. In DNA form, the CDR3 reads TGTGCCAGCAGCTTAGTAGTCAGCAACACCGGGGAGCTGTTTTTT.

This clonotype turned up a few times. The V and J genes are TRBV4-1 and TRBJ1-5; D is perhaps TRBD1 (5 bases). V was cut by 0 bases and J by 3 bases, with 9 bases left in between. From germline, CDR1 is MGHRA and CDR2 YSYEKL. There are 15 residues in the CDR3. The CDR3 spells CASSQDQGNNQPQHF. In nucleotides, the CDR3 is TGCGCCAGCAGCCAAGATCAGGGAAACAATCAGCCCCAGCATTTT.

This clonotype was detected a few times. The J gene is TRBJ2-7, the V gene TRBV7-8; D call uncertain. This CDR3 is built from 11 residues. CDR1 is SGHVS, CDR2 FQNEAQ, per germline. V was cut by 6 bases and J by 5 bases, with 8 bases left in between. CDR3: CASRQTHEQYF. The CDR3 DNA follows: TGTGCCAGCAGACAAACCCACGAGCAGTACTTC.

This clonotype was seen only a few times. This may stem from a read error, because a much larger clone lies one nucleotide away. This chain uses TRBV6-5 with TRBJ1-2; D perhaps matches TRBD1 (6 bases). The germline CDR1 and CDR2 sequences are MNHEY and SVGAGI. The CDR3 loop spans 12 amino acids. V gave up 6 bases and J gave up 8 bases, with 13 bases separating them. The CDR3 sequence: CASSQYRDGYTF. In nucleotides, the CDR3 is TGTGCCAGCAGCCAATACAGGGACGGCTACACCTTC.

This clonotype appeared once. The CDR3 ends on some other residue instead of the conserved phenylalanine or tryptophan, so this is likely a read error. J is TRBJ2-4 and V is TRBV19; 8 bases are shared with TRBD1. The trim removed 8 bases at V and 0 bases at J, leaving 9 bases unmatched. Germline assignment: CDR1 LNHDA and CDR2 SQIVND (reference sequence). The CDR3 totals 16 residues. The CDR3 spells CASSQYTGGAKNIQYL. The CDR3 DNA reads TGTGCCAGTTCCCAATACACAGGGGGAGCCAAAAACATTCAGTACTTA.

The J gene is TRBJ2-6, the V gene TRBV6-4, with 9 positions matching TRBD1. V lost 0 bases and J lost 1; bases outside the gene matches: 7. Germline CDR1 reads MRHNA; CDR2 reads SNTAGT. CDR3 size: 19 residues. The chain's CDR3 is CASSDSLTGGGSGANVLTF. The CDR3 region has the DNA TGTGCCAGCAGTGACTCACTGACAGGGGGAGGTTCTGGGGCCAACGTCCTGACTTTC.

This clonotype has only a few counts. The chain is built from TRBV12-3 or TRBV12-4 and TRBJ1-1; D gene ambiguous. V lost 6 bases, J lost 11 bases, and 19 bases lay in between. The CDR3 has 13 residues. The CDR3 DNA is TGTGCCAGCAGCCGCCTTGGGGTAAGGGTCGCTTTCTTT. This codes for CASSRLGVRVAFF.

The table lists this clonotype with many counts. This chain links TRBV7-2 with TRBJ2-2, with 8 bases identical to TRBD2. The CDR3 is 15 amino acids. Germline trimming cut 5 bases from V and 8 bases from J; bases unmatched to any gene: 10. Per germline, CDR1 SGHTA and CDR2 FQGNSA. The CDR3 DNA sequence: TGTGCCAGCAGCATTAAAGGACGCGGGGGGGGGGAGCTGTTTTTT. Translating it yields CASSIKGRGGGELFF.

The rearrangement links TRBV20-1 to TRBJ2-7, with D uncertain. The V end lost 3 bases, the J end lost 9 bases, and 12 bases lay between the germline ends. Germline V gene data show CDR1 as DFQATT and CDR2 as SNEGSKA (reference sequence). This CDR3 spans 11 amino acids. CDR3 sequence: CSARGPLRQYF. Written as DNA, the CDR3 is TGCAGTGCTAGGGGCCCCCTTAGGCAGTACTTC.

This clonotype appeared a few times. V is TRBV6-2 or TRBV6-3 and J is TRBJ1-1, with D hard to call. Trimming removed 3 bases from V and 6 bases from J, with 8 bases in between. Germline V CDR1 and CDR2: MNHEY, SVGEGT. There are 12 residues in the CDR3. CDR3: CASSYPRAEAFF. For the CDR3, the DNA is TGTGCCAGCAGTTATCCAAGGGCTGAAGCTTTCTTT.

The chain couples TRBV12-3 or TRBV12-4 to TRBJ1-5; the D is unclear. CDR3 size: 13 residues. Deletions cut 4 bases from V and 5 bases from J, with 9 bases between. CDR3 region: CASSWTQDQPQHF. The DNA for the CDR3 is TGTGCCAGCAGTTGGACGCAAGATCAGCCCCAGCATTTT.

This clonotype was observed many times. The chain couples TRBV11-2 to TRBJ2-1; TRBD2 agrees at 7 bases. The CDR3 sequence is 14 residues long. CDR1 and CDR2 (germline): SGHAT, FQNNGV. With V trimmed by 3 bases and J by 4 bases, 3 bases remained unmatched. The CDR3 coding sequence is TGTGCCAGCAGCTTGACCGGGGGGTACAATGAGCAGTTCTTC. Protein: CASSLTGGYNEQFF.